Many counts were recorded for the clone carrying this T cell receptor (beta chain). Its antigen is not known. This sample was taken from a study of T cell repertoires in cytomegalovirus infection. The wider study: CMV infection plus the matching HLA type was flagged by public TCR beta signatures.

General study results and limits: CMV carriers with the relevant HLA were identified by cumulative public TCR beta family frequency. It was HLA-C-restricted CMV-specific TCR beta clonotypes that dominated the response ex vivo.

TCRdb used MiXCR to reprocess the reads, holding one entry per CDR3 protein. The sample lists about 300,000 distinct CDR3 sequences, approximately 10% occurring once. The TCR originated in a human donor in good health (CMV status not recorded). Some clones in this sample may be carry-over from other donors' samples. The source material was PBMCs.

This chain's CDR3 is CASSSLVLAGELFF. In DNA form, the CDR3 reads TGTGCCAGCAGTTCCCTTGTTCTGGCCGGGGAGCTGTTTTTT. V gene TRBV6-6 combines with J gene TRBJ2-2; D unresolved. V was trimmed by 4 bases and J by 6 bases, leaving 12 bases between them. The germline CDR1 and CDR2 sequences are MNHNY and SVGAGI (reference sequence). The CDR3 has 14 amino acids.